This T cell receptor (beta chain) was identified during a study of cytomegalovirus exposure and HLA in healthy donors. The CDR3 is made up of 15 amino acids. The ends were cut back, 6 bases at V and 6 bases at J, with 19 bases in the middle. Germline V gene data show CDR1 as ENHRY and CDR2 as SYGVKD. The primer mix had 60 Vbeta and 13 Jbeta primers. Profiling relied on immunoSEQ multiplex PCR, and the TCRdb table lists in-frame clones only, not all of them. The table includes 170,000 or so clones, over 60% detected once. In regard to this clone: Its specificity is not known.

General study points: Relative to equally common others, HLA-associated TCR beta chains showed greater clonal expansion in a later analysis.

Source material: PBMCs. The chain links TRBV10-3 to TRBJ2-3, with a possible D match to TRBD1 (6 bases). The TCR sequence derives from a woman in her forties in good health and CMV-seronegative. CDR3 residues: CAISRPGQGDDTQYF. Here the CDR3 DNA reads TGTGCCATCAGCAGACCGGGACAAGGTGATGATACGCAGTATTTT.